This section outlines one TCR beta chain sequence together with its context. Its antigen remains unknown. The study ran its PCR with 60 Vbeta and 13 Jbeta primers. Produced via immunoSEQ multiplex PCR; TCRdb's table is partial and in-frame only. This table holds approximately 180,000 clones, 70% to 90% found once. The data originate from a study of cytomegalovirus exposure and HLA in healthy donors. Broader study findings: Accurate HLA-A and HLA-B prediction from TCR beta sequences was reported for most subjects. Diagnosis of cytomegalovirus status made by the classifier reportedly showed high specificity and sensitivity. Later genetic work tied a missense DCLRE1C variant to beta-chain V and J trimming.

The CDR3 length is 13 residues. The V gene lost 2 bases and the J gene lost 9 bases, with 10 bases spanning the gap. Germline CDR1 reads MNHEY; CDR2 reads SVGAGI. The chain joins TRBV6-5 to TRBJ1-4, with a weak D call TRBD1 (6 bases). The material sequenced was PBMCs. The receptor comes from a woman between 18 and 30 years old in good health and CMV-seronegative. CDR3 sequence (DNA): TGTGCCAGCAGTTACCTCGGACAGAAAAAACTGTTTTTT. Its protein product is CASSYLGQKKLFF.